These 5 T cell receptor beta chains came from one sample sequenced in a study of blood T cell repertoires in COVID-19. The data were produced by immunoSEQ multiplex PCR, yet TCRdb's version contains in-frame clones alone and is incomplete. The sample records tens of thousands of clones, about 92% being singletons. Sequenced: peripheral blood. Every receptor here comes from a man between 18 and 35 years old with COVID-19, enrolled during active disease.

The rearrangement uses TRBV5-1 and TRBJ2-7, with 7 bases fitting TRBD1. Germline CDR1 SGHRS, CDR2 YFSETQ. V trimming: 3 bases; J trimming: 6 bases; junction bases outside the gene matches: 3. CDR3 length: 12 amino acids. In DNA, the CDR3 is TGCGCCAGCAGCTCGAGGGGGCTCGAGCAGTACTTC. Residues: CASSSRGLEQYF.

This clone is a singleton in its sample. This rearrangement joins TRBV24-1 to TRBJ2-2, with 7 bases aligning to TRBD2. This CDR3 has 15 residues. Germline loops: CDR1 KGHDR, CDR2 SFDVKD. J gave up 7 bases and V 12 bases, and 16 bases lay outside the gene matches. In DNA, the CDR3 is TGTGCCTCAGCGGCCCACCCCCGGGGGGACGGGGAGCTGTTTTTT. Its translation: CASAAHPRGDGELFF.

The J gene is TRBJ2-1, the V gene TRBV15; D possibly corresponds to TRBD1 (6 bases). From germline, CDR1 is LNHNV and CDR2 YYDKDF (reference sequence). The CDR3 covers 15 residues. V lost 0 bases and J 4 bases, leaving 10 bases between the germline ends. CDR3 DNA: TGTGCCACCAGCAGAGACCGGGGACAATACAATGAGCAGTTCTTC. Translation gives CATSRDRGQYNEQFF.

The chain has TRBV13 and TRBJ2-3, with 11 nucleotides matching TRBD2. The CDR3 has 15 amino acids. The germline gives CDR1 PRHDT, CDR2 FYEKMQ (reference sequence). The J segment lost 4 bases and the V segment lost 8 bases, leaving 8 bases of the junction unmatched. DNA of the CDR3: TGTGCCAGCCAATCTAGCGGGAGGCAAGCAGATACGCAGTATTTT. Protein sequence: CASQSSGRQADTQYF.

The chain has TRBV7-8 and TRBJ2-7, with 10 nucleotides matching TRBD1. Trimming at V came to 2 bases and at J to 2 bases, leaving 3 bases not matched to a gene. The CDR3 loop spans 15 amino acids. Per the germline V gene, CDR1 is SGHVS and CDR2 is FQNEAQ. The CDR3 loop reads CASSLRTGGTYEQYF. The CDR3 DNA follows: TGTGCCAGCAGCTTAAGGACAGGGGGGACCTACGAGCAGTACTTC.